This T cell receptor beta chain was captured by sequencing in a study of blood T cell repertoires in COVID-19. Across the study: In each case, the material was cDNA or gDNA derived from T cells, B-cell-depleted T cells, or PBMCs.

This clone has more than one count but fewer than ten. Repertoires were generated with immunoSEQ multiplex PCR, while TCRdb's copy carries only in-frame clones and drops some. The sample has tens of thousands of clones; around 85% are singletons. The CDR3 loop spans 17 amino acids. The J segment lost 2 bases and the V segment lost 0 bases, leaving 7 bases of the junction unmatched. Germline V lookup: CDR1 MNHNS, CDR2 SASEGT. The sequence was obtained from a man aged 65 to 85 with acute or convalescent COVID-19. V usage is TRBV6-1 and J usage is TRBJ2-3; 8 positions agree with TRBD2. Sample: peripheral blood. This CDR3 is CASSEARVAGNTDTQYF. Here the CDR3 DNA reads TGTGCCAGCAGTGAAGCGAGAGTAGCGGGGAACACAGATACGCAGTATTTT.